The rows below give T cell receptor beta chains drawn from one sample of a study of cytomegalovirus exposure and HLA in healthy donors. Some clones are missing from TCRdb's copy, which holds only in-frame ones; the method was immunoSEQ multiplex PCR. The sample shows more than 120,000 clones, 70% to 85% of them seen only once. The specimen sequenced was PBMCs. All receptors derive from a male donor in good health and CMV-seronegative. Both conserved end residues are part of each CDR3. The D gene is left open where the match is weak. Some rows mark clone size as missing; the rest say once, few, many or name a class of expanded clone.

clone_size j_call v_call d_call cdr3_nt cdr3_aa
NA TRBJ2-5 TRBV2 TRBD2 TGTGCCAGCAGCCAGACTAGCGGCCAAGAGACCCAGTACTTC CASSQTSGQETQYF
NA TRBJ1-1 TRBV4-3 NA TGCGCCAGCAGCCCCGACAGGCACAACACTGAAGCTTTCTTT CASSPDRHNTEAFF
NA TRBJ2-1 TRBV10-1 TRBD2 TGCGCCAACGGACTAGCGGTCAATGAGCAGTTCTTC CANGLAVNEQFF
few TRBJ2-7 TRBV4-3 TRBD2 TGCGCCAGCAGCCAAGACACGTCAGCGGGAGGGAGCTCCTACGAGCAGTACTTC CASSQDTSAGGSSYEQYF
NA TRBJ2-7 TRBV2 TRBD2 TGTGCCAGCAGTGGGGGACTATTTACCTACGAGCAGTACTTC CASSGGLFTYEQYF
once TRBJ2-5 TRBV19 NA TGTGCCACCCGCCCGGGGGAGCGGTCCGGAGGGGAGACCCAGTACTTC CATRPGERSGGETQYF
NA TRBJ2-2 TRBV6-5 NA TGTGCCAGCAGTTACCCGGGATACACCGGGGAGCTGTTTTTT CASSYPGYTGELFF
NA TRBJ1-2 TRBV5-4 TRBD1 TGTGCCAGCAGGCCCGGGACAGGGAATAACTATGGCTACACCTTC CASRPGTGNNYGYTF
NA TRBJ2-1 TRBV11-2 TRBD2 TGTGCCAGCAGCCGCCGACTAGCGGGAGGGGTAGCCTACAATGAGCAGTTCTTC CASSRRLAGGVAYNEQFF
NA TRBJ1-3 TRBV5-4 NA TGTGCCAGCAGCCCCGGAGGAATTGGAAACACCATATATTTT CASSPGGIGNTIYF
NA TRBJ1-1 TRBV5-1 NA TGCGCCAGCAGCTTGGTCGGGGGGCGGGAGACTGAAGCTTTCTTT CASSLVGGRETEAFF
once TRBJ1-1 TRBV7-6 NA TGTGCCAGCAGCTTACACAGGGACCCCACTGAAGCTTTCTTT CASSLHRDPTEAFF
NA TRBJ2-1 TRBV19 TRBD2 TGTGCCAGTAGCGACTGGACAGCGGGGGGGGTTAATGAGCAGTTCTTC CASSDWTAGGVNEQFF
few TRBJ2-6 TRBV12-5 NA TGTGCTAGTGGTTTGCCTCTCCAGGGCTCTGGGGCCAACGTCCTGACTTTC CASGLPLQGSGANVLTF
NA TRBJ1-1 TRBV5-6 NA TGTGCCAGCAGCTCATTGGACAAGAACACTGAAGCTTTCTTT CASSSLDKNTEAFF
NA TRBJ2-2 TRBV11-2 NA TGTGCCAGCAGAAGTCCTAGTGATGGAGCCGGGGAGCTGTTTTTT CASRSPSDGAGELFF
NA TRBJ1-1 TRBV6-5 NA TGTGCCAGCAGTTACTCTAGTCGGAGTCCTCCTGAAGCTTTCTTT CASSYSSRSPPEAFF
NA TRBJ1-3 TRBV18 TRBD1 TGTGCCAGCTCACCTCGAGACAGGGCCACTGGAAACACCATATATTTT CASSPRDRATGNTIYF
NA TRBJ2-7 TRBV9 TRBD1 TGTGCCAGCAGCGTAGGGGACAGGGGCCCTCCTACGCAGCAGTACTTC CASSVGDRGPPTQQYF
few TRBJ2-5 TRBV12-5 NA TGTGCTAGTGGTCCAGGACAGCTGGGGGAGACCCAGTACTTC CASGPGQLGETQYF
NA TRBJ2-7 TRBV5-5 NA TGTGCCAGCAGCTTGGGGGTGGGAGACTACGAGCAGTACTTC CASSLGVGDYEQYF
NA TRBJ2-4 TRBV5-1 NA TGCGCCAGCAGCTTGGTATCAGGGGAAAGAGCCGGGAAAAACATTCAGTACTTC CASSLVSGERAGKNIQYF
NA TRBJ2-7 TRBV11-2 TRBD2 TGTGCCAGCAGCTTGGGACTAGCGGGGGAAATCTACGAGCAGTACTTC CASSLGLAGEIYEQYF
NA TRBJ1-5 TRBV19 NA TGTGCCAGTAGTATAGATCCCGCGTCTTATCAGCCCCAGCATTTT CASSIDPASYQPQHF
NA TRBJ2-2 TRBV5-5 NA TGTGCCAGCAGCTTGGCCCCTAGCCAAAAGGCCGGGGAGCTGTTTTTT CASSLAPSQKAGELFF
few TRBJ2-3 TRBV9 TRBD2 TGTGCCAGCAGCAACCCTAGCGGGCGAATGGATACGCAGTATTTT CASSNPSGRMDTQYF
once TRBJ1-1 TRBV27 NA TGTGCCAGCAGTTTATTCCAGGGGTACACTGAAGCTTTCTTT CASSLFQGYTEAFF
NA TRBJ2-2 TRBV5-1 TRBD2 TGCGCCAGCAGCCCAAACGGACTAGCGGTCAGCACCGGGGAGCTGTTTTTT CASSPNGLAVSTGELFF
NA TRBJ2-1 TRBV13 NA TGTGCCAGCAGCCCTCAAAACGTGGGCGATGAGCAGTTCTTC CASSPQNVGDEQFF
NA TRBJ2-6 TRBV19 TRBD1 TGTGCCAGTACCCCTACAGGGGACTCTGGGGCCAACGTCCTGACTTTC CASTPTGDSGANVLTF
NA TRBJ2-1 TRBV11-2 NA TGTGCCAGCAGCTCCCTCTACCGCCAATCCTACAATGAGCAGTTCTTC CASSSLYRQSYNEQFF